This T cell receptor beta chain appears in the sequencing data of a study of CD8 T cells in Susac syndrome. Reverse transcription of 0.5 to 1 ug RNA was performed with random hexamers. The authors amplified TCR beta CDR3 across 54 Vbeta and 13 Jbeta using immunoSEQ multiplex PCR. TCRdb redid the calling of the immunoSEQ multiplex PCR reads with MiXCR, one entry per CDR3 protein. The sample has a few hundred thousand distinct CDR3 sequences; roughly 84% are singletons. V lost 6 bases and J 4 bases, leaving 12 bases between the germline ends. Germline loops: CDR1 MDHEN, CDR2 SYDVKM. The CDR3 length is 13 residues. Sequencing of TCR beta was carried out in blood CD8+ and CD4+ T cells. It was treatment-naive patients with stable or active relapsing-remitting disease who made up the multiple sclerosis controls.

This clonotype originated in a human donor with multiple sclerosis. The chain couples TRBV28 to TRBJ1-1; possibly TRBD1 for D (6 bases). The sample comprised CD8+ T cells from PBMCs. CDR3 nucleotides: TGTGCCAGCAGCTTCACAGGGTTCACTGAAGCTTTCTTT. It translates to CASSFTGFTEAFF.